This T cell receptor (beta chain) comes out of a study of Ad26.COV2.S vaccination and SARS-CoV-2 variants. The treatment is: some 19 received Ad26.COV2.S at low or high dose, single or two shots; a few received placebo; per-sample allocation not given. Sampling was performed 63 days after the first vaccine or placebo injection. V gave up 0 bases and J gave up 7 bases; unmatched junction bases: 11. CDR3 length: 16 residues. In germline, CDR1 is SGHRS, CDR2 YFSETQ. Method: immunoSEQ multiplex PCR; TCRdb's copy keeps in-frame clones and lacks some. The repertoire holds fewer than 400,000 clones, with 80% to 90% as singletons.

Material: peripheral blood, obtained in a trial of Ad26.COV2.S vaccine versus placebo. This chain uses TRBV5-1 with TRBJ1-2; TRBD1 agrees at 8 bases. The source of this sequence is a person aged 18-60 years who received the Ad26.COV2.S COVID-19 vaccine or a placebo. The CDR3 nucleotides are TGCGCCAGCAGCTTGGAACATATGGGACAGGTTGTTGGCTACACCTTC. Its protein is CASSLEHMGQVVGYTF. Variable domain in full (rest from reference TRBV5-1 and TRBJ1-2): KAGVTQTPRYLIKTRGQQVTLSCSPISGHRSVSWYQQTPGQGLQFLFEYFSETQRNKGNFPGRFSGRQFSNSRSEMNVSTLELGDSALYLCASSLEHMGQVVGYTFGSGTRLTVV.